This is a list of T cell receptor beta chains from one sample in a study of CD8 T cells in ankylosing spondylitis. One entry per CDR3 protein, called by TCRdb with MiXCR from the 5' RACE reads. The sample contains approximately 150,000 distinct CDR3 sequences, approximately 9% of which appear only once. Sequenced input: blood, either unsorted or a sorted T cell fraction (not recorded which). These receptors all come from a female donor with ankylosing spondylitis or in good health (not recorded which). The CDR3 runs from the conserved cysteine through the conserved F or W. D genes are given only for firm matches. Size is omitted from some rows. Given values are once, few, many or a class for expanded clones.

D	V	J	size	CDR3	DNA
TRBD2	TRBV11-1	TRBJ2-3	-	CASSPLAGPGRVTDTQYF	TGTGCCAGCAGCCCCCTAGCGGGACCCGGCCGGGTCACAGATACGCAGTATTTT
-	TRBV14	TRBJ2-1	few	CASSQVGAAEQFF	TGTGCCAGCAGCCAAGTTGGCGCGGCTGAGCAGTTCTTC
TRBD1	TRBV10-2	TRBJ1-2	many	CASDNRGTGKINYGYTF	TGCGCCAGCGATAACCGAGGGACAGGAAAGATTAACTATGGCTACACCTTC
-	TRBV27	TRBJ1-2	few	CASSRGGVGYTF	TGTGCCAGCAGTAGGGGTGGGGTCGGCTACACCTTC
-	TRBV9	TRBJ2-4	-	CASSTRGGAKNIQYF	TGTGCCAGCAGCACCCGGGGAGGCGCCAAAAACATTCAGTACTTC
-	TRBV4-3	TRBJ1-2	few	CASSRTDRLHGYTF	TGCGCCAGCAGCCGAACCGACAGGCTTCATGGCTACACCTTC
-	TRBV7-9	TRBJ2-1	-	CASRRGGSSYNEQFF	TGTGCCAGCAGGAGAGGGGGTAGCTCCTACAATGAGCAGTTCTTC
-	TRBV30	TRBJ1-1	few	CAYNGPNTEAFF	TGTGCCTATAACGGCCCGAACACTGAAGCTTTCTTT
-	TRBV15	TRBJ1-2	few	CATSNTMRDYGYTF	TGTGCCACCAGCAATACCATGCGGGATTATGGCTACACCTTC
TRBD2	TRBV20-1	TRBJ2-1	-	CSAFLGGFSYNEQFF	TGCAGTGCTTTTTTGGGGGGGTTTTCCTACAATGAGCAGTTCTTC
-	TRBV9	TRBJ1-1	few	CASSVWGDTEAFF	TGTGCCAGCAGCGTATGGGGTGACACTGAAGCTTTCTTT
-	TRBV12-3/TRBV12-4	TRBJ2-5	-	CASSFQGQETQYF	TGTGCCAGCAGTTTTCAGGGCCAAGAGACCCAGTACTTC
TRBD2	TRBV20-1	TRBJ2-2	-	CSARGAGVTGELFF	TGCAGTGCGCGGGGGGCAGGCGTAACCGGGGAGCTGTTTTTT